Listed here are 28 T cell receptor beta chains from one sample, sequenced in a study of shared clonotypes between healthy human individuals (dated by TCRdb to 2020 to 2022). The protocol used for the library was the immunoSEQ multiplex PCR assay. TCRdb re-hosts the immuneACCESS table, in-frame sequences only. Its copies lack some clones; in the studies checked, an unresolved V gene accounts for under half of them, and the cause for the rest is not known. For this sample there are millions of clones; 85% to 95% appear just once. The ten largest clones add up to around 0.4% of the sample. What was sequenced was naive CD4+ T cells from PBMCs. Explained via the paper, the cell subset or site label denotes: CD45RA+ positively selected. These receptors all come from a man younger than 35 in good health. Some clones in this sample may be carry-over from other donors' samples.

The sample holds one count of this clone. The chain employs TRBV7-3 and TRBJ2-7; 8 bases are shared with TRBD2. V shed 3 bases, J shed 2 bases, and the junction held 6 bases outside the gene matches. Germline V lookup: CDR1 SGHTA, CDR2 FQGTGA. The CDR3 has 15 amino acids. CDR3 in DNA: TGTGCCAGCAGCTTCCTCGCGGGAGGACCCTACGAGCAGTACTTC. Its translation is CASSFLAGGPYEQYF.

The chain carries TRBV5-1 and TRBJ2-5, with a tentative D call TRBD1 (6 bases). Trimming pared 0 bases from V and 5 bases from J, leaving 14 bases between. There are 15 residues in the CDR3. Germline V gene sequence: CDR1 SGHRS, CDR2 YFSETQ. CDR3 DNA sequence: TGCGCCAGCAGCTTGGGCGCAGGGGAAGGGGAGACCCAGTACTTC. Translated: CASSLGAGEGETQYF.

This rearrangement joins TRBV28 to TRBJ2-1; perhaps TRBD2 as D (5 bases). CDR1 is MDHEN and CDR2 is SYDVKM in the germline V gene. V lost 2 bases and J lost 9, with 14 bases in between. This CDR3 contains 14 residues. CDR3 sequence: CASSLPRLGSEQFF. CDR3 DNA: TGTGCCAGCAGTTTACCACGCCTAGGGAGTGAGCAGTTCTTC.

The genes are TRBV5-8 and TRBJ1-5, with 9 bases identical to TRBD1. Trimming at V came to 0 bases and at J to 6 bases, leaving 4 bases not matched to a gene. The germline V gene has CDR1 SGHTS and CDR2 YDEGEE. The CDR3 is 15 amino acids. CDR3 residues: CASSLGQGGTQPQHF. The CDR3 DNA reads as TGTGCCAGCAGCTTGGGACAGGGGGGCACTCAGCCCCAGCATTTT. Using reference TRBV5-8 and TRBJ1-5 for the parts outside the CDR3, the full variable domain is EAGVTQSPTHLIKTRGQQATLRCSPISGHTSVYWYQQALGLGLQFLLWYDEGEERNRGNFPPRFSGRQFPNYSSELNVNALELEDSALYLCASSLGQGGTQPQHFGDGTRLSIL.

This clone has just a few counts. The rearrangement links TRBV29-1 to TRBJ1-1, with TRBD1 matching over 8 bases. The CDR3 length is 15 residues. Unmatched junction bases numbered 10, after V lost 3 bases and J lost 4 bases. The germline V gene has CDR1 SQVTM and CDR2 ANQGSEA. The CDR3 nucleotides are TGCAGCGTTGAGGGGGCAGGGGGCTTCGCCACTGAAGCTTTCTTT. It translates to CSVEGAGGFATEAFF.

The rearrangement joins TRBV5-1 to TRBJ2-3; D unresolved. Germline-derived CDR1 and CDR2 are SGHRS and YFSETQ. V dropped 2 bases and J dropped 2 bases, with 12 bases sitting between them. CDR3 length: 15 amino acids. The CDR3 DNA reads as TGCGCCAGCAGCTTAGGCCCAACCATCACAGATACGCAGTATTTT. Amino acids: CASSLGPTITDTQYF.

In its sample, this clone was seen once. The chain joins TRBV25-1 to TRBJ2-3, with 8 bases that match TRBD1. CDR3 length: 14 residues. V trimming: 3 bases; J trimming: 3 bases; junction bases outside the gene matches: 2. The V gene's germline CDR1 is MGHDK and CDR2 SYGVNS. CDR3 residues: CASSDHRGTDTQYF. In DNA form, the CDR3 reads TGTGCCAGCAGTGACCACAGGGGGACAGATACGCAGTATTTT.

The chain carries TRBV5-1 and TRBJ2-7; D not resolved. CDR1 SGHRS and CDR2 YFSETQ come from the germline V gene. The V end lost 2 bases, the J end lost 2 bases, and 11 bases lay between the germline ends. This CDR3 has 14 residues. CDR3 residues: CASSFNSKTYEQYF. Here the CDR3 DNA reads TGCGCCAGCAGCTTTAACAGCAAAACCTACGAGCAGTACTTC.

This clone was observed once. This chain links TRBV27 with TRBJ2-3; a weak D match, TRBD1 (6 bases). V gave up 5 bases and J gave up 3 bases, with 24 bases separating them. The CDR3 runs 18 residues. Germline CDR1 MNHEY, CDR2 SMNVEV (reference sequence). CDR3 region: CASSTNTGTPARTDTQYF. The CDR3 region has the DNA TGTGCCAGCAGTACTAATACCGGGACACCAGCGAGGACAGATACGCAGTATTTT.

Worth noting for this clone: The same CDR3 arises from other DNA sequences in this sample as well. The chain combines TRBV9 with TRBJ2-3; 10 bases line up with TRBD2. The CDR3 length is 15 residues. CDR1 SGDLS and CDR2 YYNGEE come from the germline V gene. V was pared by 3 bases and J by 1 base, with 2 bases of the junction left unmatched. The chain's CDR3 is CASSGSGRGTDTQYF. Written as DNA, the CDR3 is TGTGCCAGCAGCGGAAGCGGGAGGGGCACAGATACGCAGTATTTT.

The genes are TRBV7-9 and TRBJ1-2; TRBD1 might be the D (5 bases). Trimming shortened V by 5 bases and J by 6 bases, and 19 bases separated the two germline ends. Germline V gene sequence: CDR1 SEHNR, CDR2 FQNEAQ (reference sequence). This CDR3 region has 15 residues. The CDR3 loop reads CASSPGEPQGDGYTF. In DNA form, the CDR3 reads TGTGCCAGCAGCCCGGGTGAACCTCAAGGGGATGGCTACACCTTC. Complete variable domain (other parts from reference TRBV7-9 and TRBJ1-2): DTGVSQNPRHKITKRGQNVTFRCDPISEHNRLYWYRQTLGQGPEFLTYFQNEAQLEKSRLLSDRFSAERPKGSFSTLEIQRTEQGDSAMYLCASSPGEPQGDGYTFGSGTRLTVV.

V is TRBV19 and J is TRBJ1-2; D may be TRBD1 (5 bases). Germline V CDR1 and CDR2: LNHDA, SQIVND (reference sequence). V was pared by 6 bases and J by 5 bases, with 16 bases between. The CDR3 contains 14 residues. The CDR3 here is CASSLIPGVYGYTF. The CDR3 nucleotides are TGTGCCAGTAGCTTGATCCCGGGGGTATATGGCTACACCTTC.

With regard to this clone: Other DNA sequences from this sample encode an identical CDR3 as well. This chain uses TRBV5-1 with TRBJ1-5, with D maybe TRBD1 (5 bases). Germline CDR1 SGHRS, CDR2 YFSETQ. With 4 bases removed from V and 4 bases from J, the gap between germline ends came to 15 bases. The CDR3 is 15 amino acids. In DNA form, the CDR3 reads TGCGCCAGCAGCCCTGGGGCGGGAGGAAATCAGCCCCAGCATTTT. Its protein product is CASSPGAGGNQPQHF.

The rearrangement links TRBV6-5 to TRBJ2-5; D uncertain. The CDR3 length is 15 residues. The germline V gene encodes CDR1 MNHEY and CDR2 SVGAGI. Trimming took off 2 bases at V and 1 base at J, with 11 bases between the two ends. This CDR3 is CASSYPEMGQETQYF. CDR3 bases: TGTGCCAGCAGTTACCCCGAGATGGGCCAAGAGACCCAGTACTTC.

The J gene is TRBJ2-5, the V gene TRBV5-1, with unresolved D. V lost 0 bases, J lost 3 bases, and 12 bases lay in between. CDR1 SGHRS and CDR2 YFSETQ come from the germline V gene. This CDR3 has 15 residues. The CDR3 region has the DNA TGCGCCAGCAGCTTGGTCGTAGGCGATGAAGAGACCCAGTACTTC. This codes for CASSLVVGDEETQYF. Full variable domain (outside the CDR3, taken from reference TRBV5-1 and TRBJ2-5): KAGVTQTPRYLIKTRGQQVTLSCSPISGHRSVSWYQQTPGQGLQFLFEYFSETQRNKGNFPGRFSGRQFSNSRSEMNVSTLELGDSALYLCASSLVVGDEETQYFGPGTRLLVL.

The chain joins TRBV29-1 to TRBJ1-1; 7 positions agree with TRBD1. Germline CDR1 and CDR2: SQVTM and ANQGSEA. The ends lost 7 bases at V and 3 bases at J; junction bases unmatched: 11. The CDR3 is 14 amino acids. CDR3 nucleotides: TGCAGCGGCCGCCGGACAGGAATTTACACTGAAGCTTTCTTT. Amino acid sequence: CSGRRTGIYTEAFF.

This clone has only one observation. V and J are TRBV29-1 and TRBJ1-1; 7 nucleotides line up with TRBD1. This CDR3 is 13 amino acids long. Trimming cost V 4 bases and J 3 bases; bases outside gene matches: 5. The germline V gene encodes CDR1 SQVTM and CDR2 ANQGSEA. The CDR3 DNA is TGCAGCGTTGGAAGACAGGGAGACACTGAAGCTTTCTTT. As protein: CSVGRQGDTEAFF. The full variable domain, rest sourced from reference TRBV29-1 and TRBJ1-1, is SAVISQKPSRDICQRGTSLTIQCQVDSQVTMMFWYRQQPGQSLTLIATANQGSEATYESGFVIDKFPISRPNLTFSTLTVSNMSPEDSSIYLCSVGRQGDTEAFFGQGTRLTVV.

This chain uses TRBV5-5 with TRBJ2-5, with D possibly TRBD2 on 5 matching bases. V lost 5 bases and J 2 bases, leaving 19 bases between the germline ends. Per the germline V gene, CDR1 is SGHKS and CDR2 is YYEKEE (reference sequence). The CDR3 is 16 residues long. In DNA form, the CDR3 reads TGTGCCAGCAGTCGTGAGGGCGGGTCCGGGCAAGAGACCCAGTACTTC. This translates into CASSREGGSGQETQYF.

The genes are TRBV5-1 and TRBJ2-4, with TRBD2 matching 16 bases. With 2 bases clipped from V and 1 base from J, the junction kept 6 bases outside the gene matches. The CDR3 covers 19 residues. Germline V lookup: CDR1 SGHRS, CDR2 YFSETQ. The CDR3 protein is CASSFGTSGRADAKNIQYF. CDR3 bases: TGCGCCAGCAGCTTTGGGACTAGCGGGAGGGCCGATGCCAAAAACATTCAGTACTTC.

The CDR3 reads CASSQGVGTPSEQFF. The DNA of the CDR3 is TGCGCCAGCAGCCAAGGCGTGGGGACCCCATCTGAGCAGTTCTTC. This chain uses TRBV4-3 with TRBJ2-1; either TRBD1 or TRBD2 may fit D (5 bases each). Germline V gene data show CDR1 as LGHNA and CDR2 as YSLEER. CDR3 length equals 15 residues. Deletions cut 1 base from V and 9 bases from J, with 16 bases between.

This chain joins TRBV7-3 and TRBJ2-1, with D possibly being TRBD1 (5 bases). Germline V lookup: CDR1 SGHTA, CDR2 FQGTGA. Trimming pared 5 bases from V and 7 bases from J, leaving 15 bases between. The CDR3 runs to 14 residues. The CDR3 here is CASSPGPQGNEQFF. The CDR3 DNA reads TGTGCCAGCAGCCCCGGCCCCCAGGGAAATGAGCAGTTCTTC.

This clone has only one observation. This CDR3 is CASGLVGYEQYF. The CDR3 nucleotides read TGTGCCAGCGGACTAGTCGGGTACGAGCAGTACTTC. J is TRBJ2-7 and V is TRBV28, with 7 bases that match TRBD2. The V gene end was trimmed by 8 bases and the J gene end by 4 bases; junction bases not matched to a gene: 5. The CDR3 spans 12 residues. From germline, CDR1 is MDHEN and CDR2 SYDVKM.

This clone was found once. The V and J genes are TRBV29-1 and TRBJ2-1; 12 bases map to TRBD2. This CDR3 is built from 12 residues. With 6 bases clipped from V and 9 bases from J, the junction kept 3 bases outside the gene matches. Germline CDR1 is SQVTM and CDR2 is ANQGSEA. The CDR3 spells CSVSSGRAEQFF. CDR3 DNA sequence: TGCAGCGTCTCTAGCGGGAGGGCTGAGCAGTTCTTC.

The V gene is TRBV7-6, the J gene TRBJ2-1, with a tentative D call TRBD2 (6 bases). V was cut by 2 bases and J by 9 bases, with 11 bases left in between. Germline CDR1 and CDR2: SGHVS and FNYEAQ. There are 13 residues in the CDR3. This CDR3 reads CASSLRLDSEQFF. Written as DNA, the CDR3 is TGTGCCAGCAGCTTAAGACTAGATAGTGAGCAGTTCTTC. Supplemented by reference TRBV7-6 and TRBJ2-1, the full variable domain reads GAGVSQSPRYKVTKRGQDVALRCDPISGHVSLYWYRQALGQGPEFLTYFNYEAQQDKSGLPNDRFSAERPEGSISTLTIQRTEQRDSAMYRCASSLRLDSEQFFGPGTRLTVL.

The count of this clone is one. Other DNA sequences in this specimen translate into the identical CDR3. This chain connects TRBV7-2 to TRBJ2-1; 13 bases are a match to TRBD2. This CDR3 is 17 amino acids long. V trimming: 1 base; J trimming: 2 bases; junction bases outside the gene matches: 2. Germline V lookup: CDR1 SGHTA, CDR2 FQGNSA. Written as DNA, the CDR3 is TGTGCCAGCAGCTTAGTCGGGACTAGCGGGACCTACAATGAGCAGTTCTTC. Translation gives CASSLVGTSGTYNEQFF.

This chain joins TRBV2 and TRBJ1-4; TRBD1 aligns across 7 bases. This CDR3 has 16 residues. Per germline, CDR1 SNHLY and CDR2 FYNNEI. Losses at the gene ends were 7 bases for V and 0 bases for J; bases not matched to a gene: 8. The CDR3 coding sequence is TGTGCCAGCAAGTGGGACAGAGCCTCAACTAATGAAAAACTGTTTTTT. Protein sequence: CASKWDRASTNEKLFF.

The chain couples TRBV4-2 to TRBJ2-5; D uncertain. The CDR3 consists of 16 residues. Looked up from germline, CDR1 is LGHNA and CDR2 is YNFKEQ. V lost 1 base to trimming and J lost 5 bases, with 17 bases between them. The CDR3 region has the DNA TGTGCCAGCAGCCAAGCCCAGCCCCCCACGGTGGAGACCCAGTACTTC. Translating it yields CASSQAQPPTVETQYF.

The chain has TRBV6-1 and TRBJ1-1, with D tentatively TRBD1 (5 bases). The germline V gene has CDR1 MNHNS and CDR2 SASEGT. Deletions cut 8 bases from V and 4 bases from J, with 8 bases between. The CDR3 has 11 amino acids. CDR3 amino acids: CASSRGTEAFF. The CDR3 nucleotides read TGTGCCAGCTCGAGGGGCACTGAAGCTTTCTTT.